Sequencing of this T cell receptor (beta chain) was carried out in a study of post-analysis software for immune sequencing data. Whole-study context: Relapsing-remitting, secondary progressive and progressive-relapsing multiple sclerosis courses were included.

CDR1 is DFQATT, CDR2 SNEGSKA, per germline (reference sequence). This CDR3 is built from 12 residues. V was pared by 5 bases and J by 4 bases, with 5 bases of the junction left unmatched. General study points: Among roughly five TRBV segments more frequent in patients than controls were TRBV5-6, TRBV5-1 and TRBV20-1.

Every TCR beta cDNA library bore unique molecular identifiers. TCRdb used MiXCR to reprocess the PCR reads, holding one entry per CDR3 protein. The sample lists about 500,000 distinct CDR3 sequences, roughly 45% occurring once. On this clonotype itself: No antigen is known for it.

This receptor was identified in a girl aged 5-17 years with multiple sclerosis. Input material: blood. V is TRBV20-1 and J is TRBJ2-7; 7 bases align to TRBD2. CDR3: CSAWGGDYEQYF. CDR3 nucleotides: TGCAGTGCTTGGGGGGGGGATTACGAGCAGTACTTC.